A single count supports the clone carrying this T cell receptor (beta chain). Its antigen is unidentified. Trimming cost V 5 bases and J 4 bases; bases outside gene matches: 5. Germline CDR1 LNHDA, CDR2 SQIVND (reference sequence). This CDR3 spans 15 amino acids. The data were taken from a study of T cell responses to AZD1222 COVID-19 vaccine. General study results and limits: Just five or six AZD1222 recipients tested seropositive at baseline. Unmutated variant regions reportedly attract nearly half of all spike-specific TCRs.

Some clones are missing from TCRdb's copy, which holds only in-frame ones; the method was immunoSEQ multiplex PCR. The table includes 150,000 or so clones, approximately 89% detected once. This sequence joins TRBV19 and TRBJ2-1, with TRBD2 matching over 10 bases. The sequences come from peripheral blood, collected 28 days after the second AZD1222 dose. This clonotype originated in an adult who received the AZD1222 COVID-19 vaccine. CDR3 sequence (DNA): TGTGCCAGTAGTGGCCTAGCGGGAGTGTACAATGAGCAGTTCTTC. Translated, it gives CASSGLAGVYNEQFF.